The present T cell receptor beta chain was sequenced within a study of cytomegalovirus exposure and HLA in healthy donors. Study conclusions and caveats: Specific recognition of CMV antigens was confirmed in vitro for a few chains (all CMV-associated).

There are 15 residues in the CDR3. V trimming: 0 bases; J trimming: 3 bases; junction bases outside the gene matches: 2. The germline gives CDR1 SGDLS, CDR2 YYNGEE. A multiplex PCR was run with 60 Vbeta primers and 13 Jbeta primers. Method: immunoSEQ multiplex PCR; TCRdb's copy keeps in-frame clones and lacks some. The top ten hold around 3.7% of the sample, which has roughly 300,000 clones, about nine tenths seen once. This clone has a handful of counts. Its matching antigen is unknown. The sequenced material came from PBMCs. J is TRBJ2-1 and V is TRBV9, with 8 nucleotides matching TRBD2. The receptor's source is a man in his forties in good health and CMV-seropositive. Written as DNA, the CDR3 is TGTGCCAGCAGCGTAGATGGGACTAGCTACAATGAGCAGTTCTTC. Translation gives CASSVDGTSYNEQFF.